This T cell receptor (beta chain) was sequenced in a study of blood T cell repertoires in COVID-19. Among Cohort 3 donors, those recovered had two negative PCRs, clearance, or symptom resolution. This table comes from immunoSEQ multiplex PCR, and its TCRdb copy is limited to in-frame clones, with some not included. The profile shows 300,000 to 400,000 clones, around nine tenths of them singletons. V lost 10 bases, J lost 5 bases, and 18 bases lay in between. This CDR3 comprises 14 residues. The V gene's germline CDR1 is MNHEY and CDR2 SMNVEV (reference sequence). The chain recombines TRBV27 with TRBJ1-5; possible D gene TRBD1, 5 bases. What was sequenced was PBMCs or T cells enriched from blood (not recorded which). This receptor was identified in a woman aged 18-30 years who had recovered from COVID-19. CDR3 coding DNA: TGTGCCACCTCGGGGGGTAACGGGGATCAGCCCCAGCATTTT. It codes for CATSGGNGDQPQHF.